This T cell receptor beta chain was profiled in a study of blood T cell repertoires in COVID-19. On the study more broadly: The origin of the acute and convalescent COVID-19 samples was the United States, Italy and Spain.

TCRdb keeps only in-frame clones here, not all; method: immunoSEQ multiplex PCR. The data contain 300,000 to 350,000 clones, 85% to 90% of them singletons. CDR3 length equals 15 residues. The J segment lost 3 bases and the V segment lost 3 bases, leaving 6 bases of the junction unmatched. Looked up from germline, CDR1 is KGHDR and CDR2 is SFDVKD. This chain joins TRBV24-1 and TRBJ2-7, with TRBD2 identical over 8 bases. This clonotype was sampled from a woman aged 50 to 60 with COVID-19, enrolled during active disease. Sequenced input: peripheral blood. The CDR3 is CATSDNSGKLYEQYF. In nucleotides, the CDR3 is TGTGCCACCAGTGATAATAGCGGGAAACTCTACGAGCAGTACTTC.